These T cell receptor beta chains were read from a single sample in a study of cytomegalovirus exposure and HLA in healthy donors. The protocol was immunoSEQ multiplex PCR, while the TCRdb copy is restricted to in-frame clones and leaves out a portion. The data show around 90,000 clones, more than 65% seen once. Sequenced input: PBMCs. The receptor set was obtained from a human donor in good health. The CDR3 runs from the conserved cysteine through the conserved F or W. D genes are given only for firm matches. Size is omitted from some rows. Given values are once, few, many or a class for expanded clones.

J	length	D	V	size	DNA	CDR3
TRBJ2-2	15	TRBD2	TRBV5-4	few	TGTGCCAGCAGCAGAGCGGGAGGAGAAACCGGGGAGCTGTTTTTT	CASSRAGGETGELFF
TRBJ2-7	15	TRBD1	TRBV5-1	few	TGCGCCAGCAAGGCCGGGACAGGGGGCTTCTACGAGCAGTACTTC	CASKAGTGGFYEQYF
TRBJ2-4	12	TRBD1	TRBV30	NA	TGTGCCTCGGACAGGGGTGAAAACATTCAGTACTTC	CASDRGENIQYF
TRBJ1-2	14	NA	TRBV2	NA	TGTGCCAGCAGTGACAGGGCTGGGGACTATGGCTACACCTTC	CASSDRAGDYGYTF
TRBJ2-7	16	TRBD2	TRBV28	few	TGTGCCAGCAGTTTAACTAGCGGGTCAAGAACCTACGAGCAGTACTTC	CASSLTSGSRTYEQYF
TRBJ2-7	14	NA	TRBV11-2	NA	TGTGCCAGCAGGTCTCGCGGACAGTCCCACGAGCAGTACTTC	CASRSRGQSHEQYF
TRBJ1-1	13	NA	TRBV14	NA	TGTGCCAGCAGTCAACAGGGGAACACTGAAGCTTTCTTT	CASSQQGNTEAFF
TRBJ1-2	15	NA	TRBV6-1	NA	TGTGCCAGCAGTGAAAGTACAGCTACTAACTATGGCTACACCTTC	CASSESTATNYGYTF
TRBJ2-3	18	TRBD2	TRBV4-3	few	TGCGCCAGCAGCCAAGATCTCGGACTAGCGGGAGTCTCAGATACGCAGTATTTT	CASSQDLGLAGVSDTQYF
TRBJ1-1	13	NA	TRBV29-1	few	TGCAACCTTAGGGGGGGGGAGAACACTGAAGCTTTCTTT	CNLRGGENTEAFF
TRBJ2-7	14	TRBD1	TRBV9	NA	TGTGCCAGCAGCCCTCGGACAGGCTCCTACGAGCAGTACTTC	CASSPRTGSYEQYF
TRBJ1-4	14	NA	TRBV5-4	NA	TGTGCCAGCAGCTTGGATCTAATAAATGAAAAACTGTTTTTT	CASSLDLINEKLFF
TRBJ2-3	16	NA	TRBV29-1	NA	TGCAGCGTCCGTGGGGGCCCCCGGGGGGGCACAGATACGCAGTATTTT	CSVRGGPRGGTDTQYF
TRBJ2-3	13	NA	TRBV6-4	NA	TGTGCCAGCAGTGGGCGGGGCGGAGATACGCAGTATTTT	CASSGRGGDTQYF
TRBJ2-3	13	NA	TRBV29-1	NA	TGCAGCGTTGAGGACAGTGACACAGATACGCAGTATTTT	CSVEDSDTDTQYF
TRBJ2-7	14	NA	TRBV19	NA	TGTGCCACTAGGGGGGACAGAACCTCCTACGAGCAGTACTTC	CATRGDRTSYEQYF
TRBJ2-7	15	TRBD2	TRBV5-4	NA	TGTGCCAGCAGCGCTCGGGGACTAGCGGATCACGAGCAGTACTTC	CASSARGLADHEQYF
TRBJ2-2	16	TRBD1	TRBV19	NA	TGTGCCAGTAGTATATGGGCAAGGGGGCGAGACGGGGAGCTGTTTTTT	CASSIWARGRDGELFF
TRBJ2-7	14	NA	TRBV5-4	NA	TGTGCCAGCAGCTTGGGGGGCCGAGCCTACGAGCAGTACTTC	CASSLGGRAYEQYF
TRBJ1-2	15	NA	TRBV7-2	NA	TGTGCCAGCAGCTTAGCGGACGGAACGGGGTATGGCTACACCTTC	CASSLADGTGYGYTF
TRBJ2-7	14	TRBD1	TRBV6-6	few	TGTGCCAGCAGTCGCCGGGACAGGGGCTACGAGCAGTACTTC	CASSRRDRGYEQYF
TRBJ2-2	14	NA	TRBV7-3	NA	TGTGCCAGCAGCTTCAACCTCAGGGCCGGGGAGCTGTTTTTT	CASSFNLRAGELFF
TRBJ2-7	16	TRBD2	TRBV7-2	once	TGTGCCAGCAGCTTAGCCCTAGCGGGCCTACGGGGGGAGCAGTACTTC	CASSLALAGLRGEQYF
TRBJ1-4	14	NA	TRBV27	once	TGTGCCAGCAGTTTGAGGAGCCAGAATGAAAAACTGTTTTTT	CASSLRSQNEKLFF
TRBJ1-5	14	NA	TRBV6-5	NA	TGTGCCAGCAGCCCCAGGACAGCCACTCAGCCCCAGCATTTT	CASSPRTATQPQHF
TRBJ1-5	15	NA	TRBV11-2	NA	TGTGCCAGCAGCTTAGATGGACGGGGAGATCAGCCCCAGCATTTT	CASSLDGRGDQPQHF
TRBJ2-3	15	TRBD2	TRBV30	NA	TGTGCCTGGAGTCGGCTAGCGGGGAACACAGATACGCAGTATTTT	CAWSRLAGNTDTQYF
TRBJ2-7	15	TRBD2	TRBV14	NA	TGTGCCAGCAGCCTCCGTCCGACGCGGGAGGACGAGCAGTACTTC	CASSLRPTREDEQYF
TRBJ2-1	15	TRBD2	TRBV9	NA	TGTGCCAGCAGCCTAGGGAGCCCAGCGGGGGATGAGCAGTTCTTC	CASSLGSPAGDEQFF
TRBJ2-7	13	TRBD2	TRBV10-3	few	TGTGCCATCAGTGAAACAACGGGGGGCGAGCAGTACTTC	CAISETTGGEQYF
TRBJ2-3	12	NA	TRBV27	NA	TGTGCCAGCAGTTTCTCCGGGACTGCGGAAACTTTT	CASSFSGTAETF
TRBJ2-7	11	NA	TRBV28	NA	TGTGCCAGCACCTCTATCTACGAGCAGTACTTC	CASTSIYEQYF
TRBJ2-2	15	NA	TRBV4-2	NA	TGTGCCAGCAGGCCCGGGGCAGGGGAGTCCGGGGAGCTGTTTTTT	CASRPGAGESGELFF
TRBJ1-1	14	NA	TRBV27	once	TGTGCCAGCAGTTGGAGGGGACCGAACACTGAAGCTTTCTTT	CASSWRGPNTEAFF
TRBJ1-1	14	TRBD1	TRBV29-1	NA	TGCAGCGTTGGGGCTGGGACAGGGGCCACTGAAGCTTTCTTT	CSVGAGTGATEAFF
TRBJ1-4	12	NA	TRBV4-2	NA	TGTGCCAGCAGCCTACTTAATGAAAAACTGTTTTTT	CASSLLNEKLFF
TRBJ1-4	17	TRBD1	TRBV18	NA	TGTGCCAGCTCGACTGGCGGACAGGGGGCGAGGAACGAAAAACTGTTTTTT	CASSTGGQGARNEKLFF
TRBJ2-5	13	NA	TRBV5-1	NA	TGCGCCAGCAGCTTGGGAGGGTTGGAGACCCAGTACTTC	CASSLGGLETQYF
TRBJ1-1	13	NA	TRBV7-9	few	TGTGCCAGTCACCAACTCATGAACACTGAAGCTTTCTTT	CASHQLMNTEAFF
TRBJ2-3	12	NA	TRBV2	NA	TGTGCCAGCAGTGTACAGGTCGATACGCAGTATTTT	CASSVQVDTQYF
TRBJ2-1	16	NA	TRBV27	NA	TGTGCCAGCTCCTCACTCGTCCAAATAACGAACAATGAGCAGTTCTTC	CASSSLVQITNNEQFF
TRBJ1-2	14	NA	TRBV29-1	once	TGCAGCGTTGGGGGGGGCCGGGGAGGTTCTGGCTACACCTTC	CSVGGGRGGSGYTF